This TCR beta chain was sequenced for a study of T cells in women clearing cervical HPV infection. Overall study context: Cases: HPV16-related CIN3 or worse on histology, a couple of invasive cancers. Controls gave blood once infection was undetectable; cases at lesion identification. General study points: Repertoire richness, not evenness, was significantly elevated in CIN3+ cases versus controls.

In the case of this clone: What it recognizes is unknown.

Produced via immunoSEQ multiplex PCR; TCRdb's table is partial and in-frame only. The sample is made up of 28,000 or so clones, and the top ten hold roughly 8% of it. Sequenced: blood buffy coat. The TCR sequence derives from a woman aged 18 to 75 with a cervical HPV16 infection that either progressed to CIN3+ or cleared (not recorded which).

CDR3 in amino acids: CASTGLAGGRSTDTYTF. The sequenced CDR3 bases are TGCGCCAGCACGGGACTAGCGGGAGGGCGTAGCACAGATACC. V is TRBV5-1 and J is TRBJ1-2; possible D gene TRBD1, 5 bases. The CDR3 extends 3 residues past the end of the read, so its final part is completed from the germline J gene. Germline CDR1 SGHRS, CDR2 YFSETQ. This CDR3 has 17 residues.